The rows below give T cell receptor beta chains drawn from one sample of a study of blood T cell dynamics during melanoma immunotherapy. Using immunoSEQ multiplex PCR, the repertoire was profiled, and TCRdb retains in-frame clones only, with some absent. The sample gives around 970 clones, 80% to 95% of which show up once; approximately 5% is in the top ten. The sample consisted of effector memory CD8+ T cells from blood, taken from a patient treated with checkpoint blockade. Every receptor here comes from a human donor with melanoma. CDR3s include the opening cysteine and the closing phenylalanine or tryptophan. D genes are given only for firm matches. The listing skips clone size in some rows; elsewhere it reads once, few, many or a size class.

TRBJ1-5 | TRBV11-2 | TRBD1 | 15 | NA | TGTGCCAGCAGCTCCACAGGGGATGGCAATCAGCCCCAGCATTTT | CASSSTGDGNQPQHF
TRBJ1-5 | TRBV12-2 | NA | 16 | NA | TGTGCCATAAGTTCGCAGAGCGGAACCTTCTGTCGGGCCCAGCATTTT | CAISSQSGTFCRAQHF
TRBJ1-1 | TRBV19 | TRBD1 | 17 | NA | TGTGCCAGTAGTTGGGGATATACCGGGACAGGGGGAACTGAAGCTTTCTTT | CASSWGYTGTGGTEAFF
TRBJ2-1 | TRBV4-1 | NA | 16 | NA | TGCGCCAGCAGCCAAGATCTCGCGGGTCCATACAATGAGCAGTTCTTC | CASSQDLAGPYNEQFF
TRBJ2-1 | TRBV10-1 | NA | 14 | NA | TGCGCCAGCAGTGAGGGAGGGAGTTACAATGAGCAGTTCTTC | CASSEGGSYNEQFF
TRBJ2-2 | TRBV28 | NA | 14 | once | TGTGCCAGCAGCGCTCAGGGTTGGGCCGGGGAGCTGTTTTTT | CASSAQGWAGELFF
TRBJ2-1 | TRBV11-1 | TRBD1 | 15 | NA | TGTGCCAGCAGACCCAGACAGGGCTCCTACAATGAGCAGTTCTTC | CASRPRQGSYNEQFF
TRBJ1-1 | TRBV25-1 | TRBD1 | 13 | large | TGTGCCAGCAGCCTAGGGGGCGAGACTGAAGCTTTCTTT | CASSLGGETEAFF
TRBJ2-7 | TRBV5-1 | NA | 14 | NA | TGCGCCAGCAGCTTGGAGTGGGGGCGTTACGAGCAGTACTTC | CASSLEWGRYEQYF
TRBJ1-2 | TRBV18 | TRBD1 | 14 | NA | TGTGCCAGCTCACCAATACAGGGGTCGTATGGCTACACCTTC | CASSPIQGSYGYTF
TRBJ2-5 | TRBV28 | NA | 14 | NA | TGTGCCAGCAAACCCCACGAGGGAAAAGAGACCCAGTACTTC | CASKPHEGKETQYF
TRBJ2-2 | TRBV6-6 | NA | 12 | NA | TGTGCCAGCAGCCCTAGCGAGGGGGAGCTGTTTTTT | CASSPSEGELFF
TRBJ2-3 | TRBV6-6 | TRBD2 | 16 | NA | TGTGCCAGCAGTTACCAGGCTAGCGGTAGCACAGATACGCAGTATTTT | CASSYQASGSTDTQYF
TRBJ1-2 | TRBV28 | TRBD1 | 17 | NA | TGTGCCACCGGTTCAGGGGGCAATATTAGGTTTCTGGATGGCTACACCTTC | CATGSGGNIRFLDGYTF
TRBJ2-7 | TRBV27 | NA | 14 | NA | TGTGCCAGCAGCCCCAGGGGGGGGCTCTACGAGCAGTACTTC | CASSPRGGLYEQYF
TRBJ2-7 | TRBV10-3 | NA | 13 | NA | TGTGCCATCACGGGGCCCCCCTCCTACGAGCAGTACTTC | CAITGPPSYEQYF
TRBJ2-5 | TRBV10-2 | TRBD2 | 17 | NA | TGCGCCAGCAGTGAGTCCGCTAGCGGGAGTAGCCAAGAGACCCAGTACTTC | CASSESASGSSQETQYF
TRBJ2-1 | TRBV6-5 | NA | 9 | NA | TGTGCCGCGGGACTTGAGCAGTTCTTC | CAAGLEQFF
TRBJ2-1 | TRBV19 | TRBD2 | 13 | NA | TGTGCCAGCTCTAGCGGGCATCACAATGAGCAGTTCTTC | CASSSGHHNEQFF
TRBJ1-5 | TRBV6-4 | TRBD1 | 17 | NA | TGTGCCAGCAGAACCGGGACAGGTCTAATAAGTGGTCAGCCCCAGCATTTT | CASRTGTGLISGQPQHF
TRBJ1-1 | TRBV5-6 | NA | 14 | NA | TGTGCCAGCAGCTTGGGCGGAATGAACACTGAAGCTTTCTTT | CASSLGGMNTEAFF
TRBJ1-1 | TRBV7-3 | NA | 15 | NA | TGTGCCAGCAGCTTAGCGACGGGGGCGCTTCCCGGAGCTTTCTTT | CASSLATGALPGAFF
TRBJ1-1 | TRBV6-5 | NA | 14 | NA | TGTGCCAGCAGTACCCGGGACTGGGGAACTGAAGCTTTCTTT | CASSTRDWGTEAFF
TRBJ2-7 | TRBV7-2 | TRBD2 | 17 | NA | TGTGCCAGCAGCTCACCCCGAGATAGCGGGAGACCCTACGAGCAGTACTTC | CASSSPRDSGRPYEQYF
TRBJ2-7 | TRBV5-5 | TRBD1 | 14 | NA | TGTGCCAGCAGCTTGCGGGGCGACAGGGACGAGCAGTACTTC | CASSLRGDRDEQYF
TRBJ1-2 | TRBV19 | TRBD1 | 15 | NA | TGTGCCAGTAGTATCGCCGGGACAGCTAACTATGGCTACACCTTC | CASSIAGTANYGYTF
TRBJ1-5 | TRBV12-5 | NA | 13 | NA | TGTGCTAGTGCCCAGTGGAGCAATCAGCCCCAGCATTTT | CASAQWSNQPQHF
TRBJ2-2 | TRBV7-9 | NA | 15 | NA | TGTGCCAGCAGCTTAAGGGACCTCGGGGCCGGGGAGCTGTTTTTT | CASSLRDLGAGELFF
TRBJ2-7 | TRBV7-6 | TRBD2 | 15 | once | TGTGCCAGCCGACCGACTAGCGGGCCCTCCTACGAGCAGTACTTC | CASRPTSGPSYEQYF
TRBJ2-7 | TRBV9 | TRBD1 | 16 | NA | TGTGCCAGCAGCGGCAACCGGGACAGGGACCCCTACGAGCAGTACTTC | CASSGNRDRDPYEQYF
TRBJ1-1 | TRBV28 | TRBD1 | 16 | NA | TGTGCCAGCAGTTTGGTGACAGGGGGCGCTTGGGGTGAAGCTTTCTTT | CASSLVTGGAWGEAFF
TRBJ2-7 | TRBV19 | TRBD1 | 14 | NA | TGTGCCAGTAGTATAGCCACAGGGGCCAACGAGCAGTACTTC | CASSIATGANEQYF
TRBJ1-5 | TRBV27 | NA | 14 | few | TGTGCCAGCAGGACCCTGGATAGCAATCAGCCCCAGCATTTT | CASRTLDSNQPQHF
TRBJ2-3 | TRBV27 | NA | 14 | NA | TGTGCCAGCAGTTTGTTCAGGGGCACAGATACGCAGTATTTT | CASSLFRGTDTQYF
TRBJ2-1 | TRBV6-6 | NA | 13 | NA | TGTGCCAGCAGTCCTAGCTCCCCCAATGAGCAGTTCTTC | CASSPSSPNEQFF
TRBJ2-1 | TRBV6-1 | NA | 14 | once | TGTGCCAGCAGTGAACCCGAGCTAGCCTATGAGCAGTTCTTC | CASSEPELAYEQFF
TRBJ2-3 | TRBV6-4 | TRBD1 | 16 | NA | TGTGCCAGCAGTAACGGGGACAGGTCGGTGACAGATACGCAGTATTTT | CASSNGDRSVTDTQYF